This T cell receptor (beta chain) was identified during a study of blood T cell repertoires in COVID-19. For the study at large: T cells, B-cell-depleted T cells, or PBMCs supplied cDNA or gDNA.

Authors' processing steps: It was from reference gene primer amplification that nucleated cell counts were estimated. Method: immunoSEQ multiplex PCR; TCRdb's copy keeps in-frame clones and lacks some. V, J and clone size are taken as reported in that table, and D and trimming were inferred from the DNA itself. The sample shows over 30,000 clones, roughly 80% of them seen only once. CDR1 and CDR2 from the germline V gene are KGHSH and LQKENI. The CDR3 runs 15 residues. J gave up 2 bases and V 3 bases, and 7 bases lay outside the gene matches. Material for sequencing was peripheral blood. This clonotype was obtained from a man older than 75 with active or convalescent COVID-19. V and J are TRBV18 and TRBJ2-7; 7 nucleotides line up with TRBD2. CDR3 nucleotide sequence: TGTGCCAGCTCACCGTGGGCTAGCGGAACCTACGAGCAGTACTTC. Protein product: CASSPWASGTYEQYF.